The count of the clone carrying this T cell receptor (beta chain) is one. The antigen remains unidentified. This specimen comes from a study of CD8 T cells in Susac syndrome. It was with random hexamers that roughly 0.5 to 1 ug RNA was reverse transcribed. The method of amplification for TCR beta CDR3 was immunoSEQ multiplex PCR, covering 54 Vbeta and 13 Jbeta. MiXCR, applied by TCRdb to the immunoSEQ multiplex PCR reads, yields one record per CDR3 protein. The table includes fewer than 200,000 distinct CDR3 sequences, about 95% detected once. General study findings and limits: Regarding the TCR sequencing and HLA analysis, the study admitted that a relatively small number of individuals were involved.

CDR3 size: 13 residues. Germline V gene data show CDR1 as MNHEY and CDR2 as SMNVEV (reference sequence). V was shortened by 2 bases and J by 12 bases, with 14 bases between the two germline ends. TCR beta sequencing was performed on blood CD8+ and CD4+ T cells. TEMRA cells were FACS-enriched, while CD8+ and CD4+ T cells were negatively isolated. V and J are TRBV27 and TRBJ2-4; the D gene could be TRBD1 or TRBD2 (5 bases each). The sample comprised CD8+ T cells from PBMCs. The source of this sequence is a human donor with multiple sclerosis. The CDR3 loop is CASSLQWGRNQYF. The CDR3 DNA reads TGTGCCAGCAGTTTACAGTGGGGACGGAATCAGTACTTC.